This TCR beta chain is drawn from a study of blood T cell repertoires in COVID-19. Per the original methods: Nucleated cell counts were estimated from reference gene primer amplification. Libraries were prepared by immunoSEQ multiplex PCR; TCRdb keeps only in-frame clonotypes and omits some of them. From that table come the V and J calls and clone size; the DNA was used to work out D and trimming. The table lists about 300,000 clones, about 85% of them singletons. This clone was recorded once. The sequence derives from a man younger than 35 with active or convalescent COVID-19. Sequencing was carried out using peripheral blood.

The CDR3 is CASRFTESYGYTF. The CDR3 nucleotides read TGTGCCAGCAGGTTTACAGAAAGCTATGGCTACACCTTC. The chain links TRBV6-5 to TRBJ1-2; D is undetermined. The CDR3 has 13 amino acids. The germline V gene has CDR1 MNHEY and CDR2 SVGAGI. Trimming took off 6 bases at V and 4 bases at J, with 12 bases between the two ends.